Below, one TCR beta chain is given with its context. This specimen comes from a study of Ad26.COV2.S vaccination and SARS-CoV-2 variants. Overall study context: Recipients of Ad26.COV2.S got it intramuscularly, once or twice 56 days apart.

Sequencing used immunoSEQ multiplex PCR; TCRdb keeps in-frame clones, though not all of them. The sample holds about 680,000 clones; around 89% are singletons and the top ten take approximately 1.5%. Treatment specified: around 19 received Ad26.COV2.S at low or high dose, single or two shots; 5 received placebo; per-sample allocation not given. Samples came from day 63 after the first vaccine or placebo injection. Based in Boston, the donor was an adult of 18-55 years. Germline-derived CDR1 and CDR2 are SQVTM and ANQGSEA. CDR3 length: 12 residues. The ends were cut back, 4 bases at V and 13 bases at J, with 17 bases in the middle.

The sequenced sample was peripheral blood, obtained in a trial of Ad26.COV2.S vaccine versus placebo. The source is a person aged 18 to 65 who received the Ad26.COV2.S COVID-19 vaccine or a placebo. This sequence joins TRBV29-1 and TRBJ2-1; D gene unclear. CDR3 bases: TGCAGCGTTGGTAGGCTTCCCCTTTATCAGTTCTTC. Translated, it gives CSVGRLPLYQFF.